This entry features one TCR beta chain sequence. Germline loops: CDR1 LGHNA, CDR2 YNFKEQ. The V segment lost 4 bases and the J segment 7 bases; nucleotides outside the gene matches: 8. The CDR3 has 15 residues. The data derive from a study of control samples from healthy donors and cancer patients. The protocol was immunoSEQ multiplex PCR, while the TCRdb copy is restricted to in-frame clones and leaves out a portion. The data contain about 150,000 clones, more than 85% of them seen just once; the ten biggest clones take up approximately 3.2%. The sequencing input was blood. This TCR came from a young man in good health. The rearrangement joins TRBV4-2 to TRBJ1-1, with 11 bases aligning to TRBD1. CDR3 DNA sequence: TGTGCCAGCAGCCCGGGACAGGGGGATCGCCTTGAAGCTTTCTTT. It encodes CASSPGQGDRLEAFF.